The next 20 T cell receptor beta chains were all read from a single sample in a study of early T cells in non-severe SARS-CoV-2 infection. TCRdb re-analysed the 5' RACE reads in MiXCR, keeping a single row per CDR3 protein. The table lists around 72,000 distinct CDR3 sequences, about 9.4% of them singletons. The material sequenced was whole blood, taken at baseline. Every receptor here comes from an adult who was a healthcare worker with PCR-confirmed SARS-CoV-2 infection or an uninfected control (not recorded which).

This clonotype showed up just a few times. This chain uses TRBV7-9 with TRBJ2-1, with TRBD2 as a possible D gene (6 bases). This CDR3 spans 16 amino acids. Trimming took 1 base from V and 8 from J, leaving 18 bases between them. Looked up from germline, CDR1 is SEHNR and CDR2 is FQNEAQ (reference sequence). CDR3 sequence: CASSLGATLSGDEQFF. The CDR3 DNA reads TGTGCCAGCAGCTTAGGTGCAACACTTAGCGGCGATGAGCAGTTCTTC.

The table lists this clonotype with many counts. The chain joins TRBV9 to TRBJ2-7; 7 positions agree with TRBD2. Germline V gene sequence: CDR1 SGDLS, CDR2 YYNGEE. The CDR3 has 14 amino acids. V shed 2 bases, J shed 7 bases, and the junction held 9 bases outside the gene matches. This chain's CDR3 is CASSVAGDVREQYF. The CDR3 region has the DNA TGTGCCAGCAGCGTGGCGGGGGACGTGAGAGAGCAGTACTTC.

The V call is TRBV6-2 or TRBV6-3, the J call TRBJ2-7; D possibly corresponds to TRBD2 (6 bases). With 2 bases removed from V and 2 bases from J, the gap between germline ends came to 13 bases. CDR1 MNHEY and CDR2 SVGEGT come from the germline V gene. The CDR3 covers 15 residues. The CDR3 region has the DNA TGTGCCAGCAGTTACGACACGGGAGTTACCTACGAGCAGTACTTC. Protein product: CASSYDTGVTYEQYF.

This clonotype was seen a handful of times. The rearrangement uses TRBV29-1 and TRBJ2-7; weak D call: TRBD2 (6 bases). Germline CDR1 and CDR2: SQVTM and ANQGSEA. CDR3 size: 11 residues. Trimming stripped 7 bases from V and 4 bases from J, with 11 bases between. CDR3: CSGGEGYEQYF. The CDR3 nucleotides read TGCAGCGGGGGGGAAGGGTACGAGCAGTACTTC.

This clonotype was counted at least ten times. V usage is TRBV6-9 and J usage is TRBJ2-7, with D perhaps matching TRBD1 (6 bases). V shed 2 bases and J shed 0 bases, with 20 bases lying between them. Germline V gene data show CDR1 as MNHGY and CDR2 as SVAAGI. CDR3 length: 18 amino acids. CDR3 sequence reads: CASSYQGNRRSPSYEQYF. The CDR3 nucleotides read TGTGCCAGCAGTTATCAGGGGAACAGGCGTAGTCCCTCCTACGAGCAGTACTTC.

Only a few counts were recorded for this clonotype. This chain uses TRBV20-1 with TRBJ2-1, with 9 bases that match TRBD2. This CDR3 comprises 14 residues. J gave up 5 bases and V 5 bases, and 7 bases lay outside the gene matches. Germline CDR1 is DFQATT and CDR2 is SNEGSKA (reference sequence). CDR3 nucleotides: TGCAGTGCTGATGGCGGGGGGGTCCACAATGAGCAGTTCTTC. It is translated as CSADGGGVHNEQFF.

This clonotype has only a few counts. The chain recombines TRBV7-9 with TRBJ1-4, with TRBD1 identical over 11 bases. The CDR3 is made up of 17 amino acids. V trimming: 5 bases; J trimming: 3 bases; junction bases outside the gene matches: 8. Per germline, CDR1 SEHNR and CDR2 FQNEAQ (reference sequence). The CDR3 sequence is CASSKGQGELANEKLFF. The CDR3 nucleotides are TGTGCCAGCAGCAAGGGACAGGGGGAATTGGCTAATGAAAAACTGTTTTTT.

The rearrangement links TRBV6-2 or TRBV6-3 to TRBJ2-7; D unresolved. The CDR3 length is 13 residues. V lost 5 bases and J 1 base, leaving 9 bases between the germline ends. Germline V lookup: CDR1 MNHEY, CDR2 SVGEGT. The CDR3: CASSRGGSYEQYF. CDR3 coding DNA: TGTGCCAGCAGTCGCGGCGGTTCCTACGAGCAGTACTTC.

This clonotype occurred many times. The rearrangement uses TRBV5-6 and TRBJ2-1; 8 bases match TRBD1. After removal of 0 bases from V and 7 bases from J, the junction contained 3 bases not matched to a gene. The CDR3 sequence is 14 residues long. In germline, CDR1 is SGHDT, CDR2 YYEEEE. CDR3 amino acids: CASSLGTGSNEQFF. As DNA, the CDR3 is TGTGCCAGCAGCTTGGGGACAGGGTCTAATGAGCAGTTCTTC.

This clonotype was counted many times. The V gene is TRBV11-2, the J gene TRBJ2-1; D gene ambiguous. V dropped 3 bases and J dropped 5 bases, with 8 bases sitting between them. CDR1 SGHAT and CDR2 FQNNGV come from the germline V gene. The CDR3 spans 13 residues. CDR3 sequence reads: CASSFTGHNEQFF. For the CDR3, the DNA is TGTGCCAGCAGCTTCACCGGGCACAATGAGCAGTTCTTC. Using reference TRBV11-2 and TRBJ2-1 for the parts outside the CDR3, the full variable domain is EAGVAQSPRYKIIEKRQSVAFWCNPISGHATLYWYQQILGQGPKLLIQFQNNGVVDDSQLPKDRFSAERLKGVDSTLKIQPAKLEDSAVYLCASSFTGHNEQFFGPGTRLTVL.

The CDR3 DNA reads TGTGCCTGGAGTGAGGGAACTAACTATGGCTACACCTTC. This translates into CAWSEGTNYGYTF. The rearrangement links TRBV30 to TRBJ1-2, with no clear D. The V gene's germline CDR1 is GTSNPN and CDR2 SVGIG (reference sequence). The ends were cut back, 1 base at V and 0 bases at J, with 6 bases in the middle. CDR3 length: 13 amino acids.

This clonotype was found many times. This rearrangement joins TRBV6-6 to TRBJ2-3; D tentatively fits TRBD1 or TRBD2 (6 bases each). This CDR3 has 14 amino acids. CDR1 is MNHNY, CDR2 SVGAGI, per germline (reference sequence). Trimming removed 2 bases from V and 2 bases from J, with 8 bases in between. The CDR3 nucleotides are TGTGCCAGCAGTTACCGGGGGCTCACAGATACGCAGTATTTT. Encoded protein: CASSYRGLTDTQYF.

There are many counts of this clonotype. The CDR3: CATEGRGLYNEQFF. DNA for the CDR3: TGTGCGACTGAAGGCAGGGGCCTCTACAATGAGCAGTTCTTC. The chain carries TRBV19 and TRBJ2-1; the D gene is possibly TRBD1 (6 bases). The length of the CDR3 is 14 residues. The germline CDR1 and CDR2 sequences are LNHDA and SQIVND (reference sequence).

At least ten counts were recorded for this clonotype. The genes are TRBV4-3 and TRBJ2-7; 9 bases are a match to TRBD1. This CDR3 is built from 14 residues. V lost 2 bases to trimming and J lost 5 bases; unmatched junction nucleotides: 4. Germline CDR1 reads LGHNA; CDR2 reads YSLEER. The CDR3 DNA sequence: TGCGCCAGCAGCCAATCCGGGACAGGGCACGAGCAGTACTTC. Amino acids: CASSQSGTGHEQYF.

This clonotype was counted a few times. The genes are TRBV5-5 and TRBJ1-4; D not certain. Between the trimmed V and J ends, which lost 0 bases and 8 bases, there was a span of 11 bases. The germline V gene encodes CDR1 SGHKS and CDR2 YYEKEE (reference sequence). This CDR3 has 14 residues. The CDR3, as DNA: TGTGCCAGCAGCTTGGGGACGGACCGGGAAAAACTGTTTTTT. Translation gives CASSLGTDREKLFF.

This rearrangement joins TRBV24-1 to TRBJ2-1; 12 bases line up with TRBD2. There are 14 residues in the CDR3. The V gene end was trimmed by 5 bases and the J gene end by 7 bases; junction bases not matched to a gene: 2. Germline V gene lookup returns CDR1 KGHDR and CDR2 SFDVKD. The CDR3 coding sequence is TGTGCCACCAGTGCTAGCGGGGGGGGGAATGAGCAGTTCTTC. Encoded protein: CATSASGGGNEQFF.

The chain uses TRBV24-1 and TRBJ2-2; tentatively, D is TRBD1 or TRBD2 (5 bases each). Trimming removed 2 bases at V and 5 bases at J, with 8 bases between. Germline CDR1 KGHDR, CDR2 SFDVKD. The CDR3 covers 14 residues. CDR3 region: CATSDWGTTGELFF. CDR3 coding DNA: TGTGCCACCAGTGATTGGGGGACGACCGGGGAGCTGTTTTTT.

This clonotype was counted at least ten times. J is TRBJ2-7 and V is TRBV2; unclear D gene. The CDR3 has 13 amino acids. Trimming left V 8 bases short and J 2 bases short, with 13 bases between. In germline, CDR1 is SNHLY, CDR2 FYNNEI. CDR3 amino acids: CASLPDRPYEQYF. The CDR3, as DNA: TGTGCCAGCCTTCCCGACCGACCCTACGAGCAGTACTTC.

This clonotype turned up a few times. V is TRBV6-6 and J is TRBJ1-2; the match to TRBD1 covers 12 bases. The CDR3 extends over 14 amino acids. Germline trimming cut 6 bases from V and 7 bases from J; bases unmatched to any gene: 6. The germline gives CDR1 MNHNY, CDR2 SVGAGI (reference sequence). CDR3 nucleotides: TGTGCCAGCAGGCCGGGACAGGGGGCTTTTGGCTACACCTTC. This sequence encodes CASRPGQGAFGYTF.

The table lists this clonotype with many counts. This chain links TRBV6-6 with TRBJ2-2; possible D gene TRBD2, 5 bases. The CDR3 runs to 15 residues. CDR1 is MNHNY and CDR2 is SVGAGI in the germline V gene (reference sequence). The CDR3 is CSSEASTTFAGELFF. The DNA of the CDR3 is TGTTCCTCGGAGGCATCGACCACATTCGCCGGGGAGCTGTTTTTT.